The entry below gives a single TCR beta chain sequence along with its context. Categorization into cohorts depended on clinical history that participants reported. Authors' processing steps: Nucleated cell counts were estimated from reference gene primer amplification. Here immunoSEQ multiplex PCR was the method, and the copy in TCRdb shows in-frame clones only, minus some. V and J calls and clone size are copied from that table; D and trimming were computed from the DNA. The sample records some 130,000 clones, about nine tenths being singletons. J lost 5 bases, V lost 3 bases, and 7 bases had no gene match. Looked up from germline, CDR1 is MNHNS and CDR2 is SASEGT. The CDR3 spans 14 residues. This sample is part of a study of blood T cell repertoires in COVID-19. In the study overall: Some COVID-19 samples were acute and others convalescent; all came from the United States, Italy and Spain. In each case, the material was cDNA or gDNA derived from T cells, B-cell-depleted T cells, or PBMCs.

This clonotype was sampled from a man between 50 and 59 years old who had recovered from COVID-19. The specimen sequenced was PBMCs or T cells enriched from blood (not recorded which). J is TRBJ2-7 and V is TRBV6-1; 7 bases are shared with TRBD2. CDR3 bases: TGTGCCAGCAGTGACGGCGGGAGTAGTAACGAGCAGTACTTC. Translation: CASSDGGSSNEQYF.